This T cell receptor (beta chain) comes out of a study of T cell repertoires in cytomegalovirus infection. Study overall: As its CMV epitopes, the study selected recently identified HLA-C-restricted and well-studied HLA-B-restricted targets. Public TCR beta signature analysis indicated the presence of both CMV infection and matching HLA type.

Germline lookup yields CDR1 SGHTA and CDR2 FQGNSA. J was trimmed by 0 bases and V by 4 bases; bases with no gene match: 3. This CDR3 is built from 15 residues. Points from the study as a whole: Carriers of CMV and the relevant HLA type were discriminated by public TCR beta frequency. HLA-C-restricted CMV-specific TCR beta clonotypes prevailed in the ex vivo response.

One entry per CDR3 protein, called by TCRdb with MiXCR from the reads. The sample consists of under 300,000 distinct CDR3 sequences, about 20% of them appearing once. This clonotype was counted ten times or more. Its antigen is currently unknown. The sequence came from a human donor in good health (CMV status not recorded). Some clones in this sample may be carry-over from other donors' samples. Sequencing was performed on cultured PBMCs, taken from culture after CMV antigen stimulation. The genes are TRBV7-2 and TRBJ1-3; TRBD1 agrees at 7 bases. The CDR3: CASSSTGASGNTIYF. The CDR3 DNA sequence: TGTGCCAGCAGCTCAACAGGGGCCTCTGGAAACACCATATATTTT.